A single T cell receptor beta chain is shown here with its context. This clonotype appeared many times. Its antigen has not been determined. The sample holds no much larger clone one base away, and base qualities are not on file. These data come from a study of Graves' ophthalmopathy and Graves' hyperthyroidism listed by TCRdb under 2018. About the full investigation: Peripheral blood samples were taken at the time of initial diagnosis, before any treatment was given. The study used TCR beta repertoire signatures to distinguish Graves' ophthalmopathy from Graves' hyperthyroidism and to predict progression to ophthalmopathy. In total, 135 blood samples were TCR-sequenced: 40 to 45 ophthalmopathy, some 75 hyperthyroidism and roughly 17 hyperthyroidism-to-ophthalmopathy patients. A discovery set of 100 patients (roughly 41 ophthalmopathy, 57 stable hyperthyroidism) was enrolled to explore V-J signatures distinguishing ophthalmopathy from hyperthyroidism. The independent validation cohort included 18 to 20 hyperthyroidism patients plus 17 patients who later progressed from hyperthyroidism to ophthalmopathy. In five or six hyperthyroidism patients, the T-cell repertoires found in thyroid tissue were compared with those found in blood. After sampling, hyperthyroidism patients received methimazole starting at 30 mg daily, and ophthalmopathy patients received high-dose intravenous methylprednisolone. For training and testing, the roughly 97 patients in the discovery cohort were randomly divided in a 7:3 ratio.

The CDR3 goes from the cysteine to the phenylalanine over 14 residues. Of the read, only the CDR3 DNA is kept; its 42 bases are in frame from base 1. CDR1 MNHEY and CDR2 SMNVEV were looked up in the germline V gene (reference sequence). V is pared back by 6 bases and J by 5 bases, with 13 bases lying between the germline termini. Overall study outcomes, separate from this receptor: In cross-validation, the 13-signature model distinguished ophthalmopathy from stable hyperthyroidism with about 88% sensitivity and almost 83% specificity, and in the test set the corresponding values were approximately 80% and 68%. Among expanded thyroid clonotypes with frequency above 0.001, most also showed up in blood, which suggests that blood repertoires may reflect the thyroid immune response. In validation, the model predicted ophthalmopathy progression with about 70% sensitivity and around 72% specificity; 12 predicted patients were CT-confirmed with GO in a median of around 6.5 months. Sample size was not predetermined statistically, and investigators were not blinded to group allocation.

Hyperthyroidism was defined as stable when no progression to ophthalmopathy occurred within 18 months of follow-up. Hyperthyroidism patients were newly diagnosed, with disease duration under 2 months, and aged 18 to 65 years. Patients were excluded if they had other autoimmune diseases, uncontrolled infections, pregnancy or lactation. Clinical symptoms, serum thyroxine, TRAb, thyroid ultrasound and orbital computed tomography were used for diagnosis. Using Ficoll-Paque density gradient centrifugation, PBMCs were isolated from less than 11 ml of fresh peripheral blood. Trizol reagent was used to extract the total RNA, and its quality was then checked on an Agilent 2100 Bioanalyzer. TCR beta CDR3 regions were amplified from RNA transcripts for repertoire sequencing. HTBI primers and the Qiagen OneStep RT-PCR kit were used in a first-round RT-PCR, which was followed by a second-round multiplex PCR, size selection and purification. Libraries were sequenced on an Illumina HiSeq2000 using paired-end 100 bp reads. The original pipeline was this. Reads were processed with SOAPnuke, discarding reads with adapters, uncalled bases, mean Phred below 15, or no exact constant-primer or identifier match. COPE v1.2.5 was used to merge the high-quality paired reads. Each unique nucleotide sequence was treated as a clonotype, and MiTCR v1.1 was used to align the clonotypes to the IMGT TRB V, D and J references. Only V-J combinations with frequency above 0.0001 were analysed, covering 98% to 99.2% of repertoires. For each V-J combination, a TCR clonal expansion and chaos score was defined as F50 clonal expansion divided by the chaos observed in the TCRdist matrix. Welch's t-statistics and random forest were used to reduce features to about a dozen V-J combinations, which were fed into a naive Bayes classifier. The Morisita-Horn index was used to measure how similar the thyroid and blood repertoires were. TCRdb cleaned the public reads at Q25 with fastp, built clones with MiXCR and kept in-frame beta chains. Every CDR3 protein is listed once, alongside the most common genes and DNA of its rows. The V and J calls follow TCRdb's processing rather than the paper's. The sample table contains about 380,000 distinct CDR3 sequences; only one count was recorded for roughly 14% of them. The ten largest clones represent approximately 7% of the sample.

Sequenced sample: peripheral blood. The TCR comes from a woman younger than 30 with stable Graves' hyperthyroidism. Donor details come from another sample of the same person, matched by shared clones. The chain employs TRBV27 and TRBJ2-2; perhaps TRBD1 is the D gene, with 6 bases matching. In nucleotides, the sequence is TGTGCCAGCAGCCCGTACAGGGAGACCGGGGAGCTGTTTTTT. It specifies CASSPYRETGELFF.